The TCR beta chain described here comes from a study of T cells after yellow fever vaccination. TCRdb fed the 5' RACE reads into MiXCR, producing one record per CDR3 protein. The sample shows 95,000 to 150,000 distinct CDR3 sequences, more than 6% of them seen only once. Germline loops: CDR1 SGHTA, CDR2 FQGNSA. This CDR3 contains 15 residues. Trimming removed 3 bases from V and 0 bases from J; junction bases left unmatched: 5. In its sample, this clonotype was seen many times. This chain uses TRBV7-2 with TRBJ2-7; 7 positions match TRBD2. The receptor was isolated from a man aged 18-30 years who received the YFV17D yellow fever vaccine. The source was CD4+ T cells sorted from PBMCs, collected 9 to 10 days after the first yellow fever vaccination. DNA for the CDR3: TGTGCCAGCAGCTTCGACCGGACTAGCTCCTACGAGCAGTACTTC. Residues: CASSFDRTSSYEQYF.